This is a list of T cell receptor beta chains from one sample in a study of blood T cell repertoires in COVID-19. This table comes from immunoSEQ multiplex PCR, and its TCRdb copy is limited to in-frame clones, with some not included. The data show fewer than 85,000 clones, about nine tenths seen once. The sequenced material came from peripheral blood. These receptor sequences come from a human donor in a cohort sampled during active COVID-19. Both conserved end residues are part of each CDR3. D genes are given only for firm matches. The size field is filled for only some rows; it gives once, few, many or a size class.

abundance: -
v_gene: TRBV4-1
d_gene: -
j_gene: TRBJ2-3
CDR3nt: TGCGCCAGCAGCCAAGAGATCCGAGGCACAGATACGCAGTATTTT
CDR3aa: CASSQEIRGTDTQYF

abundance: -
v_gene: TRBV7-3
d_gene: TRBD2
j_gene: TRBJ2-3
CDR3nt: TGTGCCAGCAGCTACCTAGCGGGGAACACAGATACGCAGTATTTT
CDR3aa: CASSYLAGNTDTQYF

abundance: -
v_gene: TRBV9
d_gene: -
j_gene: TRBJ1-5
CDR3nt: TGTGCCAGCAGCGTAGGGGCCGGGGGAGGACAGCCCCAGCATTTT
CDR3aa: CASSVGAGGGQPQHF

abundance: few
v_gene: TRBV28
d_gene: -
j_gene: TRBJ1-5
CDR3nt: TGTGCCAGCAGTTTTAGTTTCGGCGGTCAGCCCCAGCATTTT
CDR3aa: CASSFSFGGQPQHF

abundance: -
v_gene: TRBV2
d_gene: -
j_gene: TRBJ2-4
CDR3nt: TGTGCCAGCAGTGCCTCCCCAGTAGGGGACATTAGTGACATTCAGTACTTC
CDR3aa: CASSASPVGDISDIQYF

abundance: -
v_gene: TRBV28
d_gene: -
j_gene: TRBJ1-1
CDR3nt: TGTGCCAGCAGTTCTCGGGACAAAGCTTTCTTT
CDR3aa: CASSSRDKAFF

abundance: -
v_gene: TRBV19
d_gene: -
j_gene: TRBJ2-2
CDR3nt: TGTGCCAGTAGTAGATGGGAGGAGGGCACCGGGGAGCTGTTTTTT
CDR3aa: CASSRWEEGTGELFF

abundance: -
v_gene: TRBV19
d_gene: TRBD1
j_gene: TRBJ1-2
CDR3nt: TGTGCCAGTAGCCCCACAGGGGCTCCAAACTATGGCTACACCTTC
CDR3aa: CASSPTGAPNYGYTF

abundance: -
v_gene: TRBV7-2
d_gene: TRBD1
j_gene: TRBJ1-1
CDR3nt: TGTGCCAGCAGCTTAGCCCGGGACAGCAACAAAGCTTTCTTT
CDR3aa: CASSLARDSNKAFF

abundance: once
v_gene: TRBV6-5
d_gene: -
j_gene: TRBJ2-3
CDR3nt: TGTGCCAGCAGGGACGAGAGGGGCACAGATACGCAGTATTTT
CDR3aa: CASRDERGTDTQYF

abundance: -
v_gene: TRBV7-9
d_gene: -
j_gene: TRBJ2-3
CDR3nt: TGTGCCAGCAGCTTCTCTGGCATTAGCAGACGTGATACGCAGTATTTT
CDR3aa: CASSFSGISRRDTQYF

abundance: -
v_gene: TRBV30
d_gene: -
j_gene: TRBJ2-1
CDR3nt: TGTGCCTGGAGTGGGAGCGTGAGCTCCTACAATGAGCAGTTCTTC
CDR3aa: CAWSGSVSSYNEQFF

abundance: -
v_gene: TRBV30
d_gene: -
j_gene: TRBJ1-2
CDR3nt: TGTGCCTGGAGACCCGCCTCATGGGGCTCTAACTATGGCTACACCTTC
CDR3aa: CAWRPASWGSNYGYTF

abundance: -
v_gene: TRBV5-6
d_gene: TRBD2
j_gene: TRBJ2-1
CDR3nt: TGTGCCAGCAGCTTGGTAGCGGGAGACCTCCTAAGCTCCTACAATGAGCAGTTCTTC
CDR3aa: CASSLVAGDLLSSYNEQFF

abundance: -
v_gene: TRBV6-5
d_gene: TRBD1
j_gene: TRBJ1-4
CDR3nt: TGTGCCAGCAGAAATACCGGGACAGAAAATGAAAAACTGTTTTTT
CDR3aa: CASRNTGTENEKLFF

abundance: -
v_gene: TRBV5-1
d_gene: -
j_gene: TRBJ1-1
CDR3nt: TGCGCCAGCAGCTACGACAATGGGAACACTGAAGCTTTCTTT
CDR3aa: CASSYDNGNTEAFF

abundance: once
v_gene: TRBV25-1
d_gene: TRBD1
j_gene: TRBJ1-2
CDR3nt: TGTGCCAGCAGTGAATCCCCCCCGGGGACAGGGGGCAGAAATGGCTACACCTTC
CDR3aa: CASSESPPGTGGRNGYTF

abundance: -
v_gene: TRBV30
d_gene: -
j_gene: TRBJ2-1
CDR3nt: TGTGCCTTCGGGGCGGGACCCTACAATGAGCAGTTCTTC
CDR3aa: CAFGAGPYNEQFF

abundance: -
v_gene: TRBV5-4
d_gene: TRBD1
j_gene: TRBJ2-2
CDR3nt: TGTGCCAGCAGCTCGGGGACAGGGTCCGGGGAGCTGTTTTTT
CDR3aa: CASSSGTGSGELFF

abundance: -
v_gene: TRBV10-3
d_gene: TRBD2
j_gene: TRBJ2-3
CDR3nt: TGTGCCATCAGTGGACTAGCGGGAGAAGATACGCAGTATTTT
CDR3aa: CAISGLAGEDTQYF

abundance: -
v_gene: TRBV19
d_gene: -
j_gene: TRBJ2-2
CDR3nt: TGTGCCAGTAGTATACGGGATAGCGAAAATGGGGAGCTGTTTTTT
CDR3aa: CASSIRDSENGELFF

abundance: -
v_gene: TRBV7-9
d_gene: -
j_gene: TRBJ2-5
CDR3nt: TGTGCCAGCAGCTTAGACACCACGGAGACCCAGTACTTC
CDR3aa: CASSLDTTETQYF

abundance: -
v_gene: TRBV6-2/TRBV6-3
d_gene: TRBD1
j_gene: TRBJ1-5
CDR3nt: TGTGCCAGCAGCAGGACAGGGGGCAATCAGCCCCAGCATTTT
CDR3aa: CASSRTGGNQPQHF

abundance: once
v_gene: TRBV19
d_gene: -
j_gene: TRBJ2-7
CDR3nt: TGTGCCAGTAGTATACGGTGGGCGCCGAGCTCCTACGAGCAGTACTTC
CDR3aa: CASSIRWAPSSYEQYF

abundance: -
v_gene: TRBV4-1
d_gene: -
j_gene: TRBJ1-5
CDR3nt: TGCGCCAGCAGCCATTCAGGCCTAAGGGTAAGGGGACAGCCCCAGCATTTT
CDR3aa: CASSHSGLRVRGQPQHF

abundance: -
v_gene: TRBV6-2/TRBV6-3
d_gene: -
j_gene: TRBJ2-7
CDR3nt: TGTGCCAGCAGTTACACAGGCCTCTCCTACGAGCAGTACTTC
CDR3aa: CASSYTGLSYEQYF

abundance: -
v_gene: TRBV7-2
d_gene: -
j_gene: TRBJ1-1
CDR3nt: TGTGCCAGCAGCTTAGTTGGGACAATGAACACTGAAGCTTTCTTT
CDR3aa: CASSLVGTMNTEAFF

abundance: -
v_gene: TRBV4-1
d_gene: -
j_gene: TRBJ1-6
CDR3nt: TGCGCCAGCAGCCAAGTCCCGAGTCTCTCCTATAATTCACCCCTCCACTTT
CDR3aa: CASSQVPSLSYNSPLHF

abundance: -
v_gene: TRBV7-2
d_gene: -
j_gene: TRBJ2-2
CDR3nt: TGTGCCAGCAGCTTAACCCCGGGAGATGGCGGGGAGCTGTTTTTT
CDR3aa: CASSLTPGDGGELFF

abundance: -
v_gene: TRBV6-4
d_gene: -
j_gene: TRBJ2-1
CDR3nt: TGTGCCAGCAGTGACTCGGCCAGAAGCTCCTACAATGAGCAGTTCTTC
CDR3aa: CASSDSARSSYNEQFF

abundance: -
v_gene: TRBV6-7
d_gene: TRBD1
j_gene: TRBJ1-2
CDR3nt: TGTGCCAGCAGTTACCGAGAAACAGGGGGTGATGGCTACACCTTC
CDR3aa: CASSYRETGGDGYTF

abundance: -
v_gene: TRBV20-1
d_gene: TRBD2
j_gene: TRBJ2-2
CDR3nt: TGCAGTGCTAGTCTGGGCGGGAGCGGGACCGGGGAGCTGTTTTTT
CDR3aa: CSASLGGSGTGELFF

abundance: -
v_gene: TRBV2
d_gene: TRBD2
j_gene: TRBJ2-2
CDR3nt: TGTGCCACCTCGGGACTAGAGACCGGGGAGCTGTTTTTT
CDR3aa: CATSGLETGELFF

abundance: -
v_gene: TRBV4-2
d_gene: TRBD1
j_gene: TRBJ2-7
CDR3nt: TGTGCCAGCAGCCATGGAGGGACAGGGGAATTGAGCTACGAGCAGTACTTC
CDR3aa: CASSHGGTGELSYEQYF

abundance: -
v_gene: TRBV29-1
d_gene: -
j_gene: TRBJ2-3
CDR3nt: TGCAGCGTGGGGGGGGCCACAGATACGCAGTATTTT
CDR3aa: CSVGGATDTQYF

abundance: -
v_gene: TRBV28
d_gene: TRBD1
j_gene: TRBJ2-3
CDR3nt: TGTGCCAGCAGTTTCCCTTACAGGGGCCGCACAGATACGCAGTATTTT
CDR3aa: CASSFPYRGRTDTQYF

abundance: -
v_gene: TRBV4-1
d_gene: -
j_gene: TRBJ2-5
CDR3nt: TGCGCCAGCAGCCAGGTTAGGGGGGGCCGAGAGACCCAGTACTTC
CDR3aa: CASSQVRGGRETQYF

abundance: -
v_gene: TRBV6-4
d_gene: TRBD1
j_gene: TRBJ1-2
CDR3nt: TGTGCCAGCAGTGAGGGACAGGGGGTGCTCTACACCTTC
CDR3aa: CASSEGQGVLYTF

abundance: once
v_gene: TRBV28
d_gene: TRBD1
j_gene: TRBJ1-4
CDR3nt: TGTGCCAGCAGTCTGGGACAGGGGAACGAAAAACTGTTTTTT
CDR3aa: CASSLGQGNEKLFF

abundance: -
v_gene: TRBV3-1/TRBV3-2
d_gene: -
j_gene: TRBJ2-5
CDR3nt: TGTGCCAGCAGCCAAGGGTACAAGGGGCGAGAGACCCAGTACTTC
CDR3aa: CASSQGYKGRETQYF

abundance: once
v_gene: TRBV4-2
d_gene: -
j_gene: TRBJ1-1
CDR3nt: TGTGCCAGCAGCCAAGAGGTAGAGGAGATCACTGAAGCTTTCTTT
CDR3aa: CASSQEVEEITEAFF

abundance: -
v_gene: TRBV6-5
d_gene: TRBD1
j_gene: TRBJ1-1
CDR3nt: TGTGCCAGCAGTTCCCTACAGGGGGCAGCTTTCTTT
CDR3aa: CASSSLQGAAFF

abundance: few
v_gene: TRBV6-6
d_gene: -
j_gene: TRBJ2-1
CDR3nt: TGTGCCAGCAGCAAACTATACAATGAGCAGTTCTTC
CDR3aa: CASSKLYNEQFF

abundance: -
v_gene: TRBV4-1
d_gene: TRBD2
j_gene: TRBJ2-1
CDR3nt: TGCGCCAGCAGCCAGCGGGGAGGGAGGGACAATGAGCAGTTCTTC
CDR3aa: CASSQRGGRDNEQFF

abundance: -
v_gene: TRBV5-4
d_gene: TRBD2
j_gene: TRBJ2-1
CDR3nt: TGTGCCAGCAGCCGGGGGCTAGCGGGAGCCAATGAGCAGTTCTTC
CDR3aa: CASSRGLAGANEQFF

abundance: few
v_gene: TRBV2
d_gene: -
j_gene: TRBJ1-2
CDR3nt: TGTGCCAGCCGCACAGGGAGCGCCTATGGCTACACCTTC
CDR3aa: CASRTGSAYGYTF

abundance: -
v_gene: TRBV2
d_gene: TRBD1
j_gene: TRBJ1-5
CDR3nt: TGTGCCAGAGACCGGGACAGGGCCTATAGCAATCAGCCCCAGCATTTT
CDR3aa: CARDRDRAYSNQPQHF

abundance: -
v_gene: TRBV3-1/TRBV3-2
d_gene: -
j_gene: TRBJ2-6
CDR3nt: TGTGCCAGCAGCTCCGTGTCGTCTGGGGCCAACGTCCTGACTTTC
CDR3aa: CASSSVSSGANVLTF

abundance: -
v_gene: TRBV5-1
d_gene: TRBD1
j_gene: TRBJ1-4
CDR3nt: TGCGCCAGCAGCCCGGGACAGGGGCCCGAAAAACTGTTTTTT
CDR3aa: CASSPGQGPEKLFF

abundance: -
v_gene: TRBV3-1/TRBV3-2
d_gene: TRBD1
j_gene: TRBJ1-4
CDR3nt: TGTGCCAGCAGCCAAAGGGACAGGGGGGAAAAACTGTTTTTT
CDR3aa: CASSQRDRGEKLFF

abundance: -
v_gene: TRBV11-2
d_gene: TRBD2
j_gene: TRBJ2-5
CDR3nt: TGTGCCAGCAGCTTATTTCAGGGATCGGGAGGGACCCAGTACTTC
CDR3aa: CASSLFQGSGGTQYF

abundance: few
v_gene: TRBV7-9
d_gene: TRBD2
j_gene: TRBJ2-7
CDR3nt: TGTGCCAGCAGCTTAGAGCTAGCGGGAGGCGAGCAGTACTTC
CDR3aa: CASSLELAGGEQYF

abundance: -
v_gene: TRBV5-1
d_gene: -
j_gene: TRBJ2-5
CDR3nt: TGCGCCAGCAGCTTGGCGGGGGACCAAGAGACCCAGTACTTC
CDR3aa: CASSLAGDQETQYF

abundance: -
v_gene: TRBV5-1
d_gene: -
j_gene: TRBJ1-3
CDR3nt: TGCGCCAGCAGTCCAATTGGCCTCTCTGGAAACACCATATATTTT
CDR3aa: CASSPIGLSGNTIYF